These 20 T cell receptor beta chains were all obtained from the same sample, sequenced in a study of PD-1 and CTLA-4 blockade in melanoma. Generated by immunoSEQ multiplex PCR, the TCRdb table keeps only in-frame clones and is missing some. The top ten clones hold roughly 15% of a sample with under 20,000 clones, approximately 70% of them seen once. The material sequenced was CD8+ T cells from peripheral blood, taken from a patient given anti-PD-1 treatment. Source of these receptors: a human donor with melanoma.

The gene calls are TRBV19 and TRBJ1-2; D perhaps matches TRBD1 (6 bases). The CDR3 sequence is 16 residues long. Germline V gene lookup returns CDR1 LNHDA and CDR2 SQIVND (reference sequence). V lost 8 bases to trimming and J lost 8 bases, with 27 bases between them. The CDR3 bases are TGTGCCAGTCGCCCCGGAGGGGGGGAATATCCGGAGGGCTACACCTTC. Encoded protein: CASRPGGGEYPEGYTF.

This chain links TRBV30 with TRBJ1-1; tentatively, D is TRBD1 (6 bases). The length of the CDR3 is 14 residues. V gave up 3 bases and J gave up 4 bases, with 15 bases separating them. Looked up from germline, CDR1 is GTSNPN and CDR2 is SVGIG (reference sequence). This chain's CDR3 is CAWRVGQRFTEAFF. Written as DNA, the CDR3 is TGTGCCTGGAGAGTAGGACAGCGTTTCACTGAAGCTTTCTTT.

This clone was counted between two and nine times. The V call is TRBV19, the J call TRBJ2-7; possible D gene TRBD2, 5 bases. The CDR3 runs to 16 residues. Trimming pared 1 base from V and 0 bases from J, leaving 13 bases between. The germline CDR1 and CDR2 sequences are LNHDA and SQIVND (reference sequence). CDR3 sequence: CASSIAPRGSSYEQYF. The CDR3 region has the DNA TGTGCCAGTAGTATAGCCCCTCGAGGGTCCTCCTACGAGCAGTACTTC.

J is TRBJ1-5 and V is TRBV9; D unresolved. With 0 bases removed from V and 1 base from J, the gap between germline ends came to 2 bases. CDR3 length equals 13 residues. CDR1 is SGDLS and CDR2 is YYNGEE in the germline V gene. As DNA, the CDR3 is TGTGCCAGCAGCGTAGGCAGCAATCAGCCCCAGCATTTT. As protein: CASSVGSNQPQHF.

The chain couples TRBV6-6 to TRBJ2-3; 7 nucleotides align to TRBD2. V lost 6 bases, J lost 1 base, and 4 bases stayed unmatched. The CDR3 contains 14 residues. CDR1 is MNHNY, CDR2 SVGAGI, per germline (reference sequence). For the CDR3, the DNA is TGTGCCAGCAGCTGGGACTACGGCACAGATACGCAGTATTTT. Protein sequence: CASSWDYGTDTQYF.

This clone was picked up a small number of times. This chain joins TRBV19 and TRBJ2-7; no clear D. Per the germline V gene, CDR1 is LNHDA and CDR2 is SQIVND (reference sequence). This CDR3 contains 14 residues. The germline V and J ends were trimmed by 3 bases and 2 bases, with 11 bases remaining between them. In DNA form, the CDR3 reads TGTGCCAGTAGTATTATGGGCAGAGCCTACGAGCAGTACTTC. Amino acids: CASSIMGRAYEQYF.

The chain carries TRBV5-4 and TRBJ2-4; no clear D gene. This CDR3 comprises 14 residues. Deletions cut 4 bases from V and 5 bases from J, with 13 bases between. From germline, CDR1 is SGHNT and CDR2 YYREEE (reference sequence). The CDR3: CASSLRSDQNIQYF. Written as DNA, the CDR3 is TGTGCCAGCAGCCTAAGGTCGGACCAAAACATTCAGTACTTC.

The chain joins TRBV27 to TRBJ2-3; possibly TRBD1 or TRBD2 for D (5 bases each). With 3 bases removed from V and 2 bases from J, the gap between germline ends came to 9 bases. Germline CDR1 is MNHEY and CDR2 is SMNVEV (reference sequence). This CDR3 comprises 14 residues. CDR3 residues: CASSLGTLTDTQYF. CDR3 bases: TGTGCCAGCAGTTTGGGGACCCTCACAGATACGCAGTATTTT.

A few counts support this clone. This sequence joins TRBV15 and TRBJ2-2; 11 positions match TRBD1. The germline CDR1 and CDR2 sequences are LNHNV and YYDKDF (reference sequence). V was pared by 5 bases and J by 7 bases, with 12 bases of the junction left unmatched. This CDR3 spans 17 amino acids. The CDR3 reads CATSPSRTGGYGGELFF. The DNA of the CDR3 is TGTGCCACCAGCCCCTCGAGGACAGGGGGCTATGGCGGGGAGCTGTTTTTT.

The rearrangement links TRBV25-1 to TRBJ1-3, with D tentatively TRBD1 (6 bases). V shed 1 base and J shed 1 base, with 8 bases lying between them. The CDR3 spans 15 residues. Germline-derived CDR1 and CDR2 are MGHDK and SYGVNS. This chain's CDR3 is CASSEWTASGNTIYF. In DNA form, the CDR3 reads TGTGCCAGCAGTGAATGGACAGCTTCTGGAAACACCATATATTTT.

This rearrangement joins TRBV9 to TRBJ1-2; D call uncertain. Germline loops: CDR1 SGDLS, CDR2 YYNGEE. The V end was cut by 2 bases, the J end by 0 bases, with 8 bases between. This CDR3 has 14 amino acids. The CDR3 protein is CASSVRNPNYGYTF. CDR3 nucleotide sequence: TGTGCCAGCAGCGTCCGTAACCCTAACTATGGCTACACCTTC.

The chain employs TRBV2 and TRBJ2-1; tentative D call: TRBD1 (6 bases). V lost 2 bases, J lost 3 bases, and 11 bases lay in between. CDR1 is SNHLY and CDR2 is FYNNEI in the germline V gene. The CDR3 extends over 15 amino acids. The DNA of the CDR3 is TGTGCCAGCAGTGAATGGACAGACATCTACAATGAGCAGTTCTTC. This encodes CASSEWTDIYNEQFF.

The J gene is TRBJ2-1, the V gene TRBV3-1 (or the pseudogene TRBV3-2), with TRBD2 matching 9 bases. The CDR3 runs 17 residues. With 5 bases clipped from V and 4 bases from J, the junction kept 12 bases outside the gene matches. Germline values: CDR1 LGHDT, CDR2 YNNKEL (reference sequence). The CDR3 nucleotides read TGTGCCAGCAGCTATATTAGGGGCGGGAGGGCGTACAATGAGCAGTTCTTC. Its translation: CASSYIRGGRAYNEQFF.

This rearrangement joins TRBV6-5 to TRBJ2-7, with D hard to call. Trimming stripped 0 bases from V and 5 bases from J, with 14 bases between. This CDR3 is built from 15 residues. CDR1 MNHEY and CDR2 SVGAGI come from the germline V gene. Here the CDR3 reads CASSYSAVPSDEQYF. The DNA for the CDR3 is TGTGCCAGCAGTTACTCGGCAGTACCATCTGACGAGCAGTACTTC.

The chain is built from TRBV12-3 or TRBV12-4 and TRBJ1-5; no definite D call. The germline V and J ends were trimmed by 5 bases and 3 bases, with 5 bases remaining between them. The CDR3 covers 12 residues. The CDR3 DNA reads as TGTGCCAGCAGTCTTCCCAATCAGCCCCAGCATTTT. Translated: CASSLPNQPQHF.

The chain employs TRBV6-5 and TRBJ1-1, with unresolved D. CDR3 length: 14 amino acids. CDR1 MNHEY and CDR2 SVGAGI come from the germline V gene. The V end lost 5 bases, the J end lost 0 bases, and 10 bases lay between the germline ends. This CDR3 reads CASSPTDLNTEAFF. The CDR3 DNA sequence: TGTGCCAGCAGTCCGACGGACCTGAACACTGAAGCTTTCTTT.

In nucleotides, the CDR3 is TGTGCCAGCAGCTTGAATCCGGGGGCTTCCTACGAGCAGTACTTC. Amino acid sequence: CASSLNPGASYEQYF. This chain connects TRBV5-4 to TRBJ2-7; perhaps D is TRBD1 or TRBD2 (6 bases each). Per the germline V gene, CDR1 is SGHNT and CDR2 is YYREEE (reference sequence). With 1 base removed from V and 1 base from J, the gap between germline ends came to 12 bases. This CDR3 is built from 15 residues.

The chain links TRBV3-1 (or the pseudogene TRBV3-2) to TRBJ1-4, with D perhaps TRBD1 (6 bases). Looked up from germline, CDR1 is LGHDT and CDR2 is YNNKEL (reference sequence). V was clipped by 0 bases and J by 7 bases, with 24 bases between them. This CDR3 region has 19 residues. CDR3 sequence: CASSQDRNKGEPTSEKLFF. CDR3 in DNA: TGTGCCAGCAGCCAAGATCGCAACAAGGGGGAGCCCACAAGTGAAAAACTGTTTTTT.

The gene calls are TRBV3-1 (or the pseudogene TRBV3-2) and TRBJ1-1; D is unclear. CDR1 LGHDT and CDR2 YNNKEL come from the germline V gene (reference sequence). The CDR3 consists of 15 residues. V lost 0 bases to trimming and J lost 4 bases, with 12 bases between them. The CDR3 loop is CASSQDRAAGTEAFF. The CDR3 DNA sequence: TGTGCCAGCAGCCAAGATAGGGCAGCGGGCACTGAAGCTTTCTTT.

J is TRBJ1-2 and V is TRBV18; D unclear. The CDR3 sequence is 13 residues long. Germline assignment: CDR1 KGHSH and CDR2 LQKENI. V was trimmed by 3 bases and J by 2 bases, leaving 7 bases between them. As DNA, the CDR3 is TGTGCCAGCTCACCGATGGACAACTATGGCTACACCTTC. The encoded protein is CASSPMDNYGYTF.